One TCR beta chain is described in this entry. Its antigen is undetermined. The germline V gene encodes CDR1 SEHNR and CDR2 FQNEAQ (reference sequence). The CDR3 runs to 15 residues. Trimming left V 2 bases short and J 4 bases short, with 12 bases between. The data stem from a study of shared clonotypes between healthy human individuals. Study-wide points: In several donors, about 5% of naive CD4 clonotypes appeared in common. Blood was the sole source, and tissue repertoires probably differ.

Here immunoSEQ multiplex PCR was the method, and the copy in TCRdb shows in-frame clones only, minus some. The table lists over 800,000 clones, around 93% of them singletons. CD45RO-negative, CCR7-selected cells formed the naive CD8 fraction, which excluded terminally differentiated effector memory CD45RA+ cells. The rearrangement links TRBV7-9 to TRBJ2-1; no definite D call. The sample was naive CD8+ T cells sorted from blood. The sequence came from a man between 25 and 39 years old in good health. The CDR3 region has the DNA TGTGCCAGCAGCTTAAGCGTGGCGAAGTACAATGAGCAGTTCTTC. This gives the protein CASSLSVAKYNEQFF.